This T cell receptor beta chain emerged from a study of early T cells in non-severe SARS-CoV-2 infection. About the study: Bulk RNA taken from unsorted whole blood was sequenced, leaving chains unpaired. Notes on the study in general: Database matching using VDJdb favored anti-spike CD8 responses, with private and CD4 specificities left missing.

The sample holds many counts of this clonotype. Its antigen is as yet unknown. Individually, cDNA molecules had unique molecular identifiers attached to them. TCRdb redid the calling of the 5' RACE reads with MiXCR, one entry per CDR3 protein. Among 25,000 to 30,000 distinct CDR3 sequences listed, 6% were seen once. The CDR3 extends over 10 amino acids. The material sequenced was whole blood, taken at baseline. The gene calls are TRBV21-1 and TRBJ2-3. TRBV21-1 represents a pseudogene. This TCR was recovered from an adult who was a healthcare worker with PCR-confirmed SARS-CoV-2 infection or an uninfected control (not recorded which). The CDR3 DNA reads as TGTGCCAGCAGCAAAGATACGCAGTATTTT. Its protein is CASSKDTQYF.